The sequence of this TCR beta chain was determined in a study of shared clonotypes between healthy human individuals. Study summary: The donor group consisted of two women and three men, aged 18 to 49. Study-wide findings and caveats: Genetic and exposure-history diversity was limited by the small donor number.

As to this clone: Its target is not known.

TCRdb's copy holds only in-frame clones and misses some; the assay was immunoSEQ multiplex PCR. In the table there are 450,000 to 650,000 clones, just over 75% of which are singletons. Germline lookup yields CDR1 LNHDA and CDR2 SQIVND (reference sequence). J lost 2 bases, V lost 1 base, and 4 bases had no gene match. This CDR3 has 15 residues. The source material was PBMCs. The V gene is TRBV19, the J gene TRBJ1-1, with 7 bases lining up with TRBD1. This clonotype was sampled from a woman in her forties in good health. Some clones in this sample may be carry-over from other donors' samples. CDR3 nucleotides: TGTGCCAGTAGTATAGCAAGGGACAGAAACACTGAAGCTTTCTTT. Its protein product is CASSIARDRNTEAFF.